The TCR beta chain under discussion was sequenced for a study of cytotoxic CD8 clonotypes in ibrutinib-treated CLL. The wider study: Response samples were taken after a median of roughly 11 months on treatment, range 6 to 36. The samples contained a few hundred thousand productive templates on average. They also contained an average of roughly 99,000 productive rearrangements. General observations from the study: T-cell clonality at baseline went above that of age-matched healthy donors and rose and fell with circulating CD8+ T-cell counts. Elevated clonality accompanied ibrutinib response, with a return toward baseline values at progression.

Some clones are missing from TCRdb's copy, which holds only in-frame ones; the method was immunoSEQ multiplex PCR. This sample yields approximately 300,000 clones, of which about 80% are seen a single time; over 5.5% belongs to the top ten. With respect to this clone: Its antigen remains unidentified.

Germline V gives CDR1 LGHNA, CDR2 YSLEER. Trimming took 3 bases from V and 5 from J; bases not matched to a gene: 7. CDR3 length equals 15 residues. The genes are TRBV4-3 and TRBJ2-5, with 9 bases matching TRBD2. This clonotype originated in a human donor with chronic lymphocytic leukemia. The material sequenced was PBMCs, taken before ibrutinib treatment. The CDR3 DNA is TGCGCCAGCAGCCACTCTAGCGGGGTCGCGGAGACCCAGTACTTC. Translation: CASSHSSGVAETQYF.